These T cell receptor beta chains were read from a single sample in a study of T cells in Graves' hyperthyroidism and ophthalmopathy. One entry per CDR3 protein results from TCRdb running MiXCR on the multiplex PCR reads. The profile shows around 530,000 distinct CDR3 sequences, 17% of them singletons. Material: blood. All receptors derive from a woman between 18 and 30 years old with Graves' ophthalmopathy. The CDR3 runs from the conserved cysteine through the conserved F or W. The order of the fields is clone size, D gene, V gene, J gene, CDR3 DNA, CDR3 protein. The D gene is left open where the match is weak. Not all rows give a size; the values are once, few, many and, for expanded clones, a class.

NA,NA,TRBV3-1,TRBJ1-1,TGTGCCAGCAGCCAAGACGGGACACCCTTGGGGAACACTGAAGCTTTCTTT,CASSQDGTPLGNTEAFF
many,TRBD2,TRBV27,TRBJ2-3,TGTGCCAGCAGTTTGAGGCTAGCGGTTAGCACAGATACGCAGTATTTT,CASSLRLAVSTDTQYF
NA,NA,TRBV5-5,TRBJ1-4,TGTGCCAGCAGCTCGCAAACGTGGGATGAAAAACTGTTTTTT,CASSSQTWDEKLFF
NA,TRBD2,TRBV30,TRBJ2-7,TGTGCCTGGATGGGCGGGAGCGCCGAGCAGTACTTC,CAWMGGSAEQYF
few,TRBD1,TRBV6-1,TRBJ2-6,TGTGCCAGCACTCAACAGGGGGACGGGGCCAACGTCCTGACTTTC,CASTQQGDGANVLTF
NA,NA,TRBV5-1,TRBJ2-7,TGCGCCAGCAGCTTGGCCATAAGGTATTCCTACGAGCAGTACTTC,CASSLAIRYSYEQYF
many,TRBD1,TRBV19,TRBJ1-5,TGTGCCAGTAGTATGGGACAGGGCAATCAGCCCCAGCATTTT,CASSMGQGNQPQHF
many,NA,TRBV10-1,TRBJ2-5,TGCGCCAGCAGTGCGGGGCAGGGGACCCAGTACTTC,CASSAGQGTQYF
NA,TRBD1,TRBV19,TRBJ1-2,TGTGCCAGTAGTATTCCGGGACAGGGGCCGGGCGGCAACACCTTC,CASSIPGQGPGGNTF
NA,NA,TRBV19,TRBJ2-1,TGTGCCAGTACCTCAGGGGCGCTCTACAATGAGCAGTTCTTC,CASTSGALYNEQFF
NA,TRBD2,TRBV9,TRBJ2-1,TGTGCCAGCACCGAGACTAGCGGGAGTGAGCAGTTCTTC,CASTETSGSEQFF
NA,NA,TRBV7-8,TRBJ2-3,TGTGCCAGCAGGACTATTGGGGGCCCCACAGATACGCAGTATTTT,CASRTIGGPTDTQYF
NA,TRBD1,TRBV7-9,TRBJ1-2,TGTGCCAGCAGCGAGATTGACAGGGCGGGCCATGGCTACACCTTC,CASSEIDRAGHGYTF
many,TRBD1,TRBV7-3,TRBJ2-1,TGTGCCAGCAGCTCAGGGGGCCCCTCTAATGAGCAGTTCTTC,CASSSGGPSNEQFF
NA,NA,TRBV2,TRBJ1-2,TGTGCCATCATCCTGCCCTCACCCCGGGAACGCGGCTATGGCTACACCTTC,CAIILPSPRERGYGYTF
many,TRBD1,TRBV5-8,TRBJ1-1,TGTGCCAGCAGCTGGGACAGGGGGCGCGTCGGTGAAGCTTTCTTT,CASSWDRGRVGEAFF
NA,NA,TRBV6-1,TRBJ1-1,TGTGCCAGCAGTCAGGGTACGTCGCAAGCTTTCTTT,CASSQGTSQAFF
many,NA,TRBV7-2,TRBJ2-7,TGTGCCAGCAGCGACGCCGCCTTCACCTACGAGCAGTACTTC,CASSDAAFTYEQYF
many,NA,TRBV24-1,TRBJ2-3,TGTGCCACCAGTGGCTCGACAGGGAGGGGATGGGTAGATACGCAGTATTTT,CATSGSTGRGWVDTQYF
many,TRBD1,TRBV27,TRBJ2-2,TGTGCCAGCAGTTTATTGGACAGGGGGCGATGGTCCACCGGGGAGCTGTTTTTT,CASSLLDRGRWSTGELFF
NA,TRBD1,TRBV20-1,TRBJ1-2,TGCAGTGCTAACGACCTACGGGCAGGGGGCGACACCTTC,CSANDLRAGGDTF
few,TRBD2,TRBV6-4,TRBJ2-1,TGTGCCAGCAGTTTAGCGGGAGAAGGCCACAATGAGCAGTTCTTC,CASSLAGEGHNEQFF
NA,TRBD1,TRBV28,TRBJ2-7,TGTGCCAGCAGTGTGACAGGGATTGACGAGCAGTACTTC,CASSVTGIDEQYF
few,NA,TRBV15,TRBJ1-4,TGTGCCACCAGCAGATTTCGGGACACCTCAACTAATGAAAAACTGTTTTTT,CATSRFRDTSTNEKLFF
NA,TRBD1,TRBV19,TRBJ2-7,TGTGCCAGTAGTATGGGACAGGATTACGAGCAGTACTTC,CASSMGQDYEQYF
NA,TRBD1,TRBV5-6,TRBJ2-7,TGTGCCAGCAGCCGGGACAGGGGGCTTGCCGAGCAGTACTTC,CASSRDRGLAEQYF
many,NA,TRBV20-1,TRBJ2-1,TGCAGTGCGGGGACGGCGTACAATGAGCAGTTCTTC,CSAGTAYNEQFF
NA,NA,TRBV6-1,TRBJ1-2,TGTGCCACCCGAAGGGATGGCTACACCTTC,CATRRDGYTF
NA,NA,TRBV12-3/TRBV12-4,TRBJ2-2,TGTGCCAGCAGTCCGGGGACTGAGAACACCGGGGAGCTGTTTTTT,CASSPGTENTGELFF
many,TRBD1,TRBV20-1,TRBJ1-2,TGCAGTGCTAGCTACCCCCGCAGGACAGGGGCCGACTACACCTTC,CSASYPRRTGADYTF
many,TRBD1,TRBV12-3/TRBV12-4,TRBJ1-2,TGTGCCAGCAGCGACAGGGGTCATGGCTACACCTTC,CASSDRGHGYTF
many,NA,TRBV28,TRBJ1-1,TGTGCCAGCAGTTTACTGCACCGAGTAGAAGCTTTCTTT,CASSLLHRVEAFF
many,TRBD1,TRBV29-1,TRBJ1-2,TGCAGCGTTGAGGCCCAAGGGACAGGGGGCTATGGCTACACCTTC,CSVEAQGTGGYGYTF
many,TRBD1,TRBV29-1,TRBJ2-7,TGCAGCGTTGCCCCCCCGGACAGGCCAGCCTACGAGCAGTACTTC,CSVAPPDRPAYEQYF
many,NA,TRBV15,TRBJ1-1,TGTGCCACCAGCGCACGGGGGGACTCGAACACTGAAGCTTTCTTT,CATSARGDSNTEAFF
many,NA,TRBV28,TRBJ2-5,TGTGCCAGCAGTTTCATTAAGGCAGGCAGGTTACAAGAGACCCAGTACTTC,CASSFIKAGRLQETQYF
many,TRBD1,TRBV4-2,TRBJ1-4,TGTGCCAGCAGCCAAGATTTGGACAGGGGAAATGAAAAACTGTTTTTT,CASSQDLDRGNEKLFF
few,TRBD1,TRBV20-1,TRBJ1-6,TGCAGTGCCGCGACAGGGGTGCATCCCAATAATTCACCCCTCCACTTT,CSAATGVHPNNSPLHF
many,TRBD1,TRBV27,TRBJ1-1,TGTGCCAGCAGCCCACCGGGACAGGGGAACACTGAAGCTTTCTTT,CASSPPGQGNTEAFF
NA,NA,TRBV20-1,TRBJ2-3,TGCAGTGCCCCCCCGGGGGGCACAGATACGCAGTATTTT,CSAPPGGTDTQYF
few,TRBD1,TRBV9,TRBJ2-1,TGTGCCAGCAGCCCGCCGGGACAGGGTACCTACAATGAGCAGTTCTTC,CASSPPGQGTYNEQFF
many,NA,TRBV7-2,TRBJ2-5,TGTGCCAGCAGCTTAGGAGTGACGGAGGATCCCTCAAGAGAGACCCAGTACTTC,CASSLGVTEDPSRETQYF
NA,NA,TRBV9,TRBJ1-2,TGTGCCAGCAAGGGGGACGGCCCGGCGAACTATGGCTACACCTTC,CASKGDGPANYGYTF
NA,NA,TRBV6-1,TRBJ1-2,TGTGCCAGCAGCCCCGACAGGAGAAACTATGGCTACACCTTC,CASSPDRRNYGYTF
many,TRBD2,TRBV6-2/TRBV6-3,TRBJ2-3,TGTGCCAGCAGCAGAGCTAGCGGAGGGAGAACAGATACGCAGTATTTT,CASSRASGGRTDTQYF
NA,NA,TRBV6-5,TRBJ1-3,TGTGCCAGCAGTTACTCCCGGCCGACACGGGCTACACCAGGAAGCACCATATATTTT,CASSYSRPTRATPGSTIYF
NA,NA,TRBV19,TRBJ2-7,TGTGCCAGTAGTTTGACCCCGGGGCCCGCCTACGAGCAGTACTTC,CASSLTPGPAYEQYF
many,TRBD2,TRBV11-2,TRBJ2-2,TGTGCCAGCAGCTTGTCCTCAGGCGGGGGGGACACCGGGGAGCTGTTTTTT,CASSLSSGGGDTGELFF
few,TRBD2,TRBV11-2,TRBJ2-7,TGTGCCAGCAGACCCAACCGAGGTGGGGGGGGGGGGATCTACGAGCAGTACTTC,CASRPNRGGGGGIYEQYF
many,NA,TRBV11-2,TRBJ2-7,TGTGCCAGCAGCTCAATGGCGGCAGGAGGCGACGAGCAGTACTTC,CASSSMAAGGDEQYF
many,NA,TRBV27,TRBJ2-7,TGTGCCAGCAGTTTAAGGCCCCGGTCCTCCTACGAGCAGTACTTC,CASSLRPRSSYEQYF
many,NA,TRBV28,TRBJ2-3,TGTGCCAGCAGTTTTGGGCGGACACCCGGCACAGATACGCAGTATTTT,CASSFGRTPGTDTQYF
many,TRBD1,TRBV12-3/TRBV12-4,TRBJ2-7,TGTGCCAGCAGTTTACTGGGACAGTCCTACGAGCAGTACTTC,CASSLLGQSYEQYF
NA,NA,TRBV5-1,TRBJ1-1,TGCGCCAGCAGCTTGGATCGGTTGTTGAACACTGAAGCTTTCTTT,CASSLDRLLNTEAFF
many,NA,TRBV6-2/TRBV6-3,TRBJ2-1,TGTGCCAGCAGCGAGGGGGAGCGGAATGAGCAGTTCTTC,CASSEGERNEQFF
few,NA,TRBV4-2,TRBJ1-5,TGTGCCAGCAGCCAAGAGATCAATCAGCCCCAGCATTTT,CASSQEINQPQHF
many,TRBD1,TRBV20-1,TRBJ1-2,TGCAGTGCGCGACAGGGGGTAACCTATGGCTACACCTTC,CSARQGVTYGYTF
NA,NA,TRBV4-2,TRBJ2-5,TGTGCCAGCAGCCGGTCCCGGGACCACCAAGAGACCCAGTACTTC,CASSRSRDHQETQYF
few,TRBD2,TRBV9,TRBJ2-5,TGTGCCAGCAGCGTAGGTACTAGCGGGGGGCCACTACAAGAGACCCAGTACTTC,CASSVGTSGGPLQETQYF